One sample yielded the 26 T cell receptor beta chains listed below, sequenced in a study of blood T cell repertoires in COVID-19. Sequencing was performed with immunoSEQ multiplex PCR; in TCRdb, only in-frame clones are kept and a portion is missing. The data contain more than 300,000 clones, about 90% of them seen just once; the ten biggest clones take up under 6.5%. The sequenced material came from peripheral blood. These receptors were obtained from a woman aged 50 to 60 with COVID-19, enrolled during active disease.

V and J are TRBV2 and TRBJ2-7; weak D call: TRBD2 (5 bases). The germline gives CDR1 SNHLY, CDR2 FYNNEI. CDR3 length: 15 amino acids. V lost 7 bases and J lost 3, with 19 bases in between. CDR3 sequence: CASTRERGSDYEQYF. The CDR3 DNA reads as TGTGCCAGCACCCGCGAACGGGGTTCTGACTACGAGCAGTACTTC. Full variable domain (outside the CDR3, taken from reference TRBV2 and TRBJ2-7): EPEVTQTPSHQVTQMGQEVILRCVPISNHLYFYWYRQILGQKVEFLVSFYNNEISEKSEIFDDQFSVERPDGSNFTLKIRSTKLEDSAMYFCASTRERGSDYEQYFGPGTRLTVT.

This rearrangement joins TRBV7-5 to TRBJ2-1; TRBD2 is taken as the D call from the table, unchecked against the DNA. TRBV7-5 is tagged as a pseudogene. The CDR3 is 15 amino acids. CDR3 sequence reads: CARSLDQRSANEQFF. CDR3 DNA sequence: TGTGCCAGAAGCTTAGATCAGCGGAGCGCCAATGAGCAGTTCTTC.

V is TRBV7-9 and J is TRBJ1-2; D remains ambiguous. The V end lost 5 bases, the J end lost 1 base, and 14 bases lay between the germline ends. CDR1 SEHNR and CDR2 FQNEAQ come from the germline V gene (reference sequence). The CDR3 spans 15 residues. The CDR3 DNA reads as TGTGCCAGCAGCCCTGCCACGGTCGGTAACTATGGCTACACCTTC. Protein sequence: CASSPATVGNYGYTF.

The rearrangement uses TRBV19 and TRBJ2-7; the D gene is possibly TRBD1 (6 bases). Per the germline V gene, CDR1 is LNHDA and CDR2 is SQIVND (reference sequence). CDR3 size: 14 residues. Trimming cost V 6 bases and J 0 bases, with 12 bases left between them. CDR3 sequence: CASSGTPNSYEQYF. The CDR3 DNA reads as TGTGCCAGTAGCGGGACACCAAACTCCTACGAGCAGTACTTC.

This chain connects TRBV9 to TRBJ2-7; 7 bases fit TRBD2. CDR3 length: 15 amino acids. J was trimmed by 0 bases and V by 4 bases; bases with no gene match: 7. Germline V lookup: CDR1 SGDLS, CDR2 YYNGEE. The chain's CDR3 is CASSLEGGSSYEQYF. CDR3 bases: TGTGCCAGCAGCCTAGAGGGAGGGAGCTCCTACGAGCAGTACTTC.

The gene calls are TRBV5-4 and TRBJ1-4, with D perhaps TRBD1 (6 bases). The V end lost 2 bases, the J end lost 8 bases, and 13 bases lay between the germline ends. CDR1 and CDR2 (germline): SGHNT, YYREEE (reference sequence). The CDR3 has 14 amino acids. The DNA of the CDR3 is TGTGCCAGCAGCTTACAGGGAAGGGACGAAAAACTGTTTTTT. This encodes CASSLQGRDEKLFF.

This chain uses TRBV6-2 or TRBV6-3 with TRBJ2-7; 9 nucleotides agree with TRBD2. V dropped 7 bases and J dropped 3; count of bases not matched to a gene: 7. The CDR3 loop spans 14 amino acids. Per the germline V gene, CDR1 is MNHEY and CDR2 is SVGEGT. CDR3 DNA: TGTGCCAGCAACCCCCCGCGGGAGGGCTACGAGCAGTACTTC. Its protein is CASNPPREGYEQYF.

This clone has a single count. DNA of the CDR3: TGTGCCAGCAGCTTAGGTGGGACAGGAGGGATTGAAGCTTTCTTT. Its protein product is CASSLGGTGGIEAFF. This chain uses TRBV7-2 with TRBJ1-1; TRBD1 matches 8 bases. From germline, CDR1 is SGHTA and CDR2 FQGNSA. V was clipped by 1 base and J by 7 bases; unmatched bases: 8. The length of the CDR3 is 15 residues.

The chain has TRBV9 and TRBJ1-6; 7 nucleotides align to TRBD1. V was pared by 4 bases and J by 8 bases, with 12 bases of the junction left unmatched. Germline V lookup: CDR1 SGDLS, CDR2 YYNGEE. CDR3 length equals 16 residues. The CDR3 DNA reads as TGTGCCAGCAGCACATCCTCGACAGGGCCCTATTCACCCCTCCACTTT. It is translated as CASSTSSTGPYSPLHF.

This clone was counted between two and nine times. Compared with germline, one end of the junction differs, possibly owing to a read error. CDR3 in amino acids: CASSPSLVF. Written as DNA, the CDR3 is TGTGCCAGCAGCCCCTCTCTTGTTTTT. V and J are TRBV12-3 or TRBV12-4 and TRBJ1-1; D not certain. The CDR3 sequence is 9 residues long.

V is TRBV7-9 and J is TRBJ2-1; tentative D call: TRBD1 (5 bases). V was trimmed by 5 bases and J by 5 bases, leaving 16 bases between them. Looked up from germline, CDR1 is SEHNR and CDR2 is FQNEAQ (reference sequence). The CDR3 has 15 amino acids. CDR3 amino acids: CASSNSWQGNNEQFF. The CDR3, as DNA: TGTGCCAGCAGCAATAGCTGGCAGGGCAACAATGAGCAGTTCTTC. The full variable domain, completed using reference TRBV7-9 and TRBJ2-1, is DTGVSQNPRHKITKRGQNVTFRCDPISEHNRLYWYRQTLGQGPEFLTYFQNEAQLEKSRLLSDRFSAERPKGSFSTLEIQRTEQGDSAMYLCASSNSWQGNNEQFFGPGTRLTVL.

The chain carries TRBV6-6 and TRBJ1-4; TRBD1 matches at 7 bases. The CDR3 is made up of 15 amino acids. J gave up 7 bases and V 5 bases, and 10 bases lay outside the gene matches. CDR1 MNHNY and CDR2 SVGAGI come from the germline V gene (reference sequence). The CDR3 sequence: CASSNRQGETEKLFF. For the CDR3, the DNA is TGTGCCAGCAGTAACAGACAGGGAGAGACTGAAAAACTGTTTTTT.

V is TRBV12-3 or TRBV12-4 and J is TRBJ1-2; D unresolved. Trimming removed 4 bases from V and 2 bases from J, with 8 bases in between. CDR3 length: 13 residues. This chain's CDR3 is CASSSLRNYGYTF. CDR3 DNA: TGTGCCAGCAGTTCCTTGAGAAACTATGGCTACACCTTC.

The chain recombines TRBV29-1 with TRBJ2-6, with TRBD1 as a possible D gene (5 bases). Germline loops: CDR1 SQVTM, CDR2 ANQGSEA. This CDR3 has 14 residues. V lost 6 bases and J lost 4, with 13 bases in between. CDR3 residues: CSVTRVAGANVLTF. Written as DNA, the CDR3 is TGCAGCGTCACCAGGGTAGCCGGGGCCAACGTCCTGACTTTC.

This clone was counted once. The chain recombines TRBV27 with TRBJ2-2, with a weak D call TRBD1 (6 bases). Germline loops: CDR1 MNHEY, CDR2 SMNVEV (reference sequence). The CDR3 is 14 amino acids. The germline V and J ends were trimmed by 5 bases and 6 bases, with 13 bases remaining between them. As DNA, the CDR3 is TGTGCCAGCAGTACAGGGAGTACCGCCGGGGAGCTGTTTTTT. Its translation: CASSTGSTAGELFF.

This clone came up a few times. CDR3 sequence: CASSAGQGSSPLHF. CDR3 sequence (DNA): TGTGCCAGCTCGGCGGGACAGGGGAGTTCACCCCTCCACTTT. The chain combines TRBV3-1 (or the pseudogene TRBV3-2) with TRBJ1-6; 10 bases are a match to TRBD1. CDR3 length: 14 residues. The V segment lost 8 bases and the J segment 9 bases; nucleotides outside the gene matches: 7. The germline gives CDR1 LGHDT, CDR2 YNNKEL (reference sequence).

V usage is TRBV18 and J usage is TRBJ2-7; D is uncertain. Per the germline V gene, CDR1 is KGHSH and CDR2 is LQKENI. V lost 3 bases to trimming and J lost 4 bases, with 13 bases between them. The CDR3 length is 14 residues. CDR3: CASSPSPSLYEQYF. The CDR3 nucleotides are TGTGCCAGCTCACCTAGTCCCTCGCTTTACGAGCAGTACTTC.

The gene calls are TRBV18 and TRBJ2-3; D remains unclear. The V end was cut by 3 bases, the J end by 5 bases, with 15 bases between. This CDR3 spans 15 amino acids. CDR1 and CDR2 from the germline V gene are KGHSH and LQKENI. The chain's CDR3 is CASSPSPYREDTQYF. The CDR3 DNA sequence: TGTGCCAGCTCACCCTCCCCCTACAGAGAAGATACGCAGTATTTT. Drawing the rest from reference TRBV18 and TRBJ2-3, the complete variable domain is NAGVMQNPRHLVRRRGQEARLRCSPMKGHSHVYWYRQLPEEGLKFMVYLQKENIIDESGMPKERFSAEFPKEGPSILRIQQVVRGDSAAYFCASSPSPYREDTQYFGPGTRLTVL.

This clone is a singleton in its sample. The chain employs TRBV30 and TRBJ2-1, with 8 positions matching TRBD1. This CDR3 is built from 15 residues. Germline CDR1 GTSNPN, CDR2 SVGIG (reference sequence). V was clipped by 5 bases and J by 6 bases; unmatched bases: 12. The CDR3 nucleotides read TGTGCCTGGGGGACGGGGACACAGGGGGGCAATGAGCAGTTCTTC. This codes for CAWGTGTQGGNEQFF.

The chain couples TRBV27 to TRBJ2-7; 9 nucleotides line up with TRBD1. Germline V gives CDR1 MNHEY, CDR2 SMNVEV (reference sequence). CDR3 length: 15 residues. With V trimmed by 6 bases and J by 3 bases, 9 bases remained unmatched. The CDR3 loop reads CASRPTGGGIYEQYF. CDR3 DNA sequence: TGTGCCAGCAGACCGACAGGGGGAGGCATCTACGAGCAGTACTTC.

The V gene is TRBV27, the J gene TRBJ1-1, with D possibly being TRBD1 (5 bases). The germline gives CDR1 MNHEY, CDR2 SMNVEV (reference sequence). This CDR3 comprises 15 residues. The V end was cut by 6 bases, the J end by 1 base, with 15 bases between. CDR3 in DNA: TGTGCCAGCAGGACCCTCGACAGAGAGAACACTGAAGCTTTCTTT. Protein: CASRTLDRENTEAFF.

This chain joins TRBV20-1 and TRBJ1-1; D might be TRBD1 (5 bases). This CDR3 is built from 15 residues. Per the germline V gene, CDR1 is DFQATT and CDR2 is SNEGSKA (reference sequence). The V gene lost 3 bases and the J gene lost 1 base, with 15 bases spanning the gap. The DNA for the CDR3 is TGCAGTGCTAGTGACGACAGCCTAGGGAACACTGAAGCTTTCTTT. It is translated as CSASDDSLGNTEAFF.

The genes are TRBV3-1 (or the pseudogene TRBV3-2) and TRBJ2-1, with 12 bases fitting TRBD1. V shed 4 bases, J shed 5 bases, and the junction held 6 bases outside the gene matches. The germline V gene encodes CDR1 LGHDT and CDR2 YNNKEL (reference sequence). The CDR3 is 16 amino acids. CDR3 amino acids: CASSPPGTGGNNEQFF. The CDR3 DNA reads as TGTGCCAGCAGCCCCCCCGGGACAGGGGGCAACAATGAGCAGTTCTTC.

The chain links TRBV9 to TRBJ1-2, with 7 bases identical to TRBD1. This CDR3 region has 13 residues. Looked up from germline, CDR1 is SGDLS and CDR2 is YYNGEE. The ends lost 7 bases at V and 2 bases at J; junction bases unmatched: 5. DNA for the CDR3: TGTGCCAGCCAATGGGACAGCAACTATGGCTACACCTTC. This translates into CASQWDSNYGYTF.

The chain uses TRBV7-8 and TRBJ1-4; TRBD1 matches 8 bases. Germline V lookup: CDR1 SGHVS, CDR2 FQNEAQ. CDR3 size: 13 residues. Trimming at V came to 10 bases and at J to 5 bases, leaving 6 bases not matched to a gene. In DNA form, the CDR3 reads TGTGCCACAACAGGGGGGATAAATGAAAAACTGTTTTTT. Translating it yields CATTGGINEKLFF.

V and J are TRBV18 and TRBJ2-3; TRBD2 agrees at 10 bases. With V trimmed by 2 bases and J by 1 base, 12 bases remained unmatched. Germline V gives CDR1 KGHSH, CDR2 LQKENI. This CDR3 spans 19 amino acids. CDR3 coding DNA: TGTGCCAGCTCACCAGTCCCGGGTCTAGCGGGAGTTGGCACAGATACGCAGTATTTT. Amino acids: CASSPVPGLAGVGTDTQYF.